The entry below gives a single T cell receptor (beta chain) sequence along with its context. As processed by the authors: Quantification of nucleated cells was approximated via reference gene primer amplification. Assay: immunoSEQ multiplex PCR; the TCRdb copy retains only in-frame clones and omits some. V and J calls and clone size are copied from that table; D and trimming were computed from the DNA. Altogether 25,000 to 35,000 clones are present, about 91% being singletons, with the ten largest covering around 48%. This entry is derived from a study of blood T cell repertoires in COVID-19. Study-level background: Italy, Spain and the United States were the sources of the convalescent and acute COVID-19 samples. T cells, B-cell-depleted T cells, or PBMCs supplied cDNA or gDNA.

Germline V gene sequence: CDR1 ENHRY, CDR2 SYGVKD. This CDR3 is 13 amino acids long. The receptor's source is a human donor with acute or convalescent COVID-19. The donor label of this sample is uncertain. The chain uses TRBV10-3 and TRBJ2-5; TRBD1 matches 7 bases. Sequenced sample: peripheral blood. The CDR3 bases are TGTGCGATCGCCCCTCGACAGGGAGAGACCCAGTACTTC. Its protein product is CAIAPRQGETQYF.